The clone carrying this T cell receptor beta chain was counted between two and nine times. Primers: 60 Vbeta forward and 13 Jbeta reverse. The protocol was immunoSEQ multiplex PCR, while the TCRdb copy is restricted to in-frame clones and leaves out a portion. The sample lists around 130,000 clones; approximately 68% were seen once. The data derive from a study of cytomegalovirus exposure and HLA in healthy donors. Study-level information: Tens of millions of unique TCRs, all from HLA-typed donors, were included in an early release of the data.

The V gene end was trimmed by 2 bases and the J gene end by 0 bases; junction bases not matched to a gene: 4. The CDR3 consists of 17 residues. In germline, CDR1 is WNHNN, CDR2 SYGVQD (reference sequence). Material for sequencing was PBMCs. This sequence was found in a man aged 25-45 years in good health and CMV-seropositive. This chain connects TRBV10-1 to TRBJ1-5; 10 bases line up with TRBD1. CDR3 in amino acids: CASSEGTGAHSNQPQHF. The CDR3 DNA reads as TGCGCCAGCAGTGAGGGGACAGGGGCCCATAGCAATCAGCCCCAGCATTTT.